A single TCR beta chain is shown here with its context. This sample was taken from a study of control samples from healthy donors and cancer patients. The J segment lost 6 bases and the V segment lost 5 bases, leaving 7 bases of the junction unmatched. CDR1 and CDR2 (germline): MNHEY, SMNVEV (reference sequence). The CDR3 has 14 residues. Data came from immunoSEQ multiplex PCR; TCRdb stores just in-frame clones and leaves some out. The table records fewer than 110,000 clones, 75% to 90% of them present only once. Sample: PBMCs. This chain uses TRBV27 with TRBJ1-5; 7 bases align to TRBD1. The source of this sequence is a man aged 55 to 70 with lung cancer. As DNA, the CDR3 is TGTGCCAGCAGTCTAAGGACAGGAGGTCAGCCCCAGCATTTT. The encoded protein is CASSLRTGGQPQHF.